One and the same sample provided the 4 T cell receptor beta chains below, sequenced in a study of vaccination and CD4 T cells after COVID-19. The treatment was: approximately 9-day PBMC culture with coronavirus spike peptide pools or control peptides (ViraFEST assay). Researchers used the Oncomine TCR Beta short-read assay to sequence DNA from cultured CD4+ T cells. TCRdb analysed the PCR reads with MiXCR anew, one entry per CDR3 protein. Found here are about 13,000 distinct CDR3 sequences, roughly 58% of them singletons; the top ten hold approximately 18%. Their specific antigens are unknown. This specimen was cultured CD4+ T cells from blood, taken after SARS-CoV-2 vaccination. The receptors come from a human donor with COVID-19.

This clonotype was picked up one time. This chain links TRBV18 with TRBJ2-5; no clear D gene. This CDR3 is built from 13 residues. Trimming removed 0 bases from V and 3 bases from J, with 5 bases in between. The germline V gene encodes CDR1 KGHSH and CDR2 LQKENI. CDR3 amino acids: CASSPPSEETQYF. CDR3 nucleotides: TGTGCCAGCTCACCACCGTCAGAAGAGACCCAGTACTTC.

The CDR3 DNA sequence: TGTGCCAGCAGCCCCGGGCGGGACAGGTCTTCGTGGGAGACCCAGTACTTC. It specifies CASSPGRDRSSWETQYF. This chain joins TRBV7-2 and TRBJ2-5; TRBD1 matches at 8 bases. Unmatched junction bases numbered 16, after V lost 5 bases and J lost 5 bases. CDR3 length equals 17 residues. CDR1 is SGHTA, CDR2 FQGNSA, per germline.

J is TRBJ2-2 and V is TRBV4-2, with 7 bases identical to TRBD1. The CDR3 has 19 amino acids. Germline-derived CDR1 and CDR2 are LGHNA and YNFKEQ. The V and J ends lost 1 base and 2 bases, in that order; junction bases with no gene match: 13. This chain's CDR3 is CASSQATGVAGPNTGELFF. The CDR3 nucleotides are TGTGCCAGCAGCCAAGCAACAGGGGTGGCAGGCCCTAACACCGGGGAGCTGTTTTTT.

The rearrangement uses TRBV10-3 and TRBJ1-5, with 8 bases aligning to TRBD1. CDR3 length: 15 residues. J gave up 6 bases and V 6 bases, and 10 bases lay outside the gene matches. Germline V gene lookup returns CDR1 ENHRY and CDR2 SYGVKD. The CDR3 DNA reads as TGTGCCATCAGGACGGACAGGGAGCCCGCTCAGCCCCAGCATTTT. This codes for CAIRTDREPAQPQHF.